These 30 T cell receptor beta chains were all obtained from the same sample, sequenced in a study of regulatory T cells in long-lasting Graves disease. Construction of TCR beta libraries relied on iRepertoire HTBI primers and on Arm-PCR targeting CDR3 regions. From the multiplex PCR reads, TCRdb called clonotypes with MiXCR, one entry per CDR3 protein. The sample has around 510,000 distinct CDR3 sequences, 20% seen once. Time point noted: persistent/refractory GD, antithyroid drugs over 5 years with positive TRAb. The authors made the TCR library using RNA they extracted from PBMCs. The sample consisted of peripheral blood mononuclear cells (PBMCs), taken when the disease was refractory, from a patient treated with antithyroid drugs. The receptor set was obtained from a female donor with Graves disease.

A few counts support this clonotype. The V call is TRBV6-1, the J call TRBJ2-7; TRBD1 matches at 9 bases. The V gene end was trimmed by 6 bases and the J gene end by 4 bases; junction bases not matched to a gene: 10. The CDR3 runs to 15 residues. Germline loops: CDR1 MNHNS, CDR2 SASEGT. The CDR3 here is CASRPQGAMIYEQYF. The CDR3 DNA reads TGTGCCAGCAGACCACAGGGGGCGATGATTTACGAGCAGTACTTC.

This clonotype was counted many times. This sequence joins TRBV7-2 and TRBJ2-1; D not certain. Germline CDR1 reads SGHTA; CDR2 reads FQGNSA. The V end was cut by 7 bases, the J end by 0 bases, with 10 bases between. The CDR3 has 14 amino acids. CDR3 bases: TGTGCCAGCAATCCGTCGATCTCCTACAATGAGCAGTTCTTC. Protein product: CASNPSISYNEQFF. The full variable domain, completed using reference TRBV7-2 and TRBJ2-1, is GAGVSQSPSNKVTEKGKDVELRCDPISGHTALYWYRQSLGQGLEFLIYFQGNSAPDKSGLPSDRFSAERTGGSVSTLTIQRTQQEDSAVYLCASNPSISYNEQFFGPGTRLTVL.

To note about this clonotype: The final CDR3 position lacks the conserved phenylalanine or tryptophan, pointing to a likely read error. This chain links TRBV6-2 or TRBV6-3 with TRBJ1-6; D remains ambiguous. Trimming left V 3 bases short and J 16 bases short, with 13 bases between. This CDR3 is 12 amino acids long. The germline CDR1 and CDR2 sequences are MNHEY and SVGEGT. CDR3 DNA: TGTGCCAGCAGTTATAGTACGGCAGAACTCCACCTT. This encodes CASSYSTAELHL.

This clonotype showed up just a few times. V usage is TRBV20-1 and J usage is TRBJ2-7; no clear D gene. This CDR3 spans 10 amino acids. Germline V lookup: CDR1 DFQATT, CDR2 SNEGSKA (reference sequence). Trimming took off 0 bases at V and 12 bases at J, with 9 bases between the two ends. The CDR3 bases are TGCAGTGCTAGAGACGGGCCCCTGTACTTC. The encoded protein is CSARDGPLYF.

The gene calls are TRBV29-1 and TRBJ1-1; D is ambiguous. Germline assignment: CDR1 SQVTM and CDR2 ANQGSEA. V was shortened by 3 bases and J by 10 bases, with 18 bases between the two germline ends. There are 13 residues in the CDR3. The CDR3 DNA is TGCAGCGTTGAGAGTCCCGATCGCCCTATAGCTTTCTTT. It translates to CSVESPDRPIAFF.

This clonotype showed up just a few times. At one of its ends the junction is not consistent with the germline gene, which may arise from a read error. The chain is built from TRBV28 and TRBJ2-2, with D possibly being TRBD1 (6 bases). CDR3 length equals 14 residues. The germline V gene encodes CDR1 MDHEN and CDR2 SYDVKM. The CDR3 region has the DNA TGTGCCAGCAGGATTCGAGGGGGTTCCGGGAAGCTGTTTTTT. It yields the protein CASRIRGGSGKLFF.

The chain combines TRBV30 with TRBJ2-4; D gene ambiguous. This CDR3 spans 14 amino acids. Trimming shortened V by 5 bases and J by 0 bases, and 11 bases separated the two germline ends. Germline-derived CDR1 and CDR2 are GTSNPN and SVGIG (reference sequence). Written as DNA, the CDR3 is TGTGCCTGGGCGCAGTCTTTAGCCAAAAACATTCAGTACTTC. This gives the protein CAWAQSLAKNIQYF.

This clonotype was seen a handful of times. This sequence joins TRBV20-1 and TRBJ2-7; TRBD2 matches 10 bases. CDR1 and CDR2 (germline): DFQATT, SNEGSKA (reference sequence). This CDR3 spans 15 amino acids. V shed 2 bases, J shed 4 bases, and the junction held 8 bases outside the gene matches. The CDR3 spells CSARSSGRSIYEQYF. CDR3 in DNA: TGCAGTGCTAGAAGTAGCGGGAGGTCGATATACGAGCAGTACTTC.

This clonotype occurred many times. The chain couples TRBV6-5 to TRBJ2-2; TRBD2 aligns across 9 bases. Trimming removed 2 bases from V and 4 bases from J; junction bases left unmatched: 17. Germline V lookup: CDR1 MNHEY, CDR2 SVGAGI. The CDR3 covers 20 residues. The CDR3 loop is CASSYRTSANPRRGTGELFF. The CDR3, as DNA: TGTGCCAGCAGTTACCGGACTAGCGCGAATCCCCGCCGTGGCACCGGGGAGCTGTTTTTT.

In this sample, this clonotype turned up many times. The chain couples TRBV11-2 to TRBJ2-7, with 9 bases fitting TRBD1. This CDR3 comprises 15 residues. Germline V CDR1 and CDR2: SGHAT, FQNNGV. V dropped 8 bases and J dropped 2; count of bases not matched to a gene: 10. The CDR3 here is CASGPGTGPAYEQYF. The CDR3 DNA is TGTGCCAGCGGTCCCGGGACAGGGCCAGCCTACGAGCAGTACTTC.

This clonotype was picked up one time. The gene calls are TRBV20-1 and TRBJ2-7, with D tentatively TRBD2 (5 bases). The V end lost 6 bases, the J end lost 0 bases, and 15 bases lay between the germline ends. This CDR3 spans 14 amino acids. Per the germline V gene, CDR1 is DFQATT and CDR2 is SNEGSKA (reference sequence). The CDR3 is CSASPREHSYEQYF. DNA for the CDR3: TGCAGTGCCTCCCCGAGGGAGCACTCCTACGAGCAGTACTTC.

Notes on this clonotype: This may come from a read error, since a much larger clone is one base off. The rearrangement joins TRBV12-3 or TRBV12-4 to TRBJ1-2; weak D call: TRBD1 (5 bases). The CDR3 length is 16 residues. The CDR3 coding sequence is TGTGCCAGCAGCTTTAGGCAGGGCCGGGGAAACTATGACTACACCTTC. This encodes CASSFRQGRGNYDYTF.

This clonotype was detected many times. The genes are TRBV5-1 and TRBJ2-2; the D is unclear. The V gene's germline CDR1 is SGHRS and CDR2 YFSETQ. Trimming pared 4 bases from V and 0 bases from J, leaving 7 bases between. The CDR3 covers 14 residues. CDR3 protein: CASSQGPNTGELFF. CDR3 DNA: TGCGCCAGCAGCCAAGGTCCGAACACCGGGGAGCTGTTTTTT.

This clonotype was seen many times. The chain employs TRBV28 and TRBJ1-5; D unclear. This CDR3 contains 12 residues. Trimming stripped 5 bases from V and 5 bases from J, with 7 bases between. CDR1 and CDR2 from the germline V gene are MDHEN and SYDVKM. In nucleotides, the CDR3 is TGTGCCAGCAGTACCCCCTATCAGCCCCAGCATTTT. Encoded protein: CASSTPYQPQHF.

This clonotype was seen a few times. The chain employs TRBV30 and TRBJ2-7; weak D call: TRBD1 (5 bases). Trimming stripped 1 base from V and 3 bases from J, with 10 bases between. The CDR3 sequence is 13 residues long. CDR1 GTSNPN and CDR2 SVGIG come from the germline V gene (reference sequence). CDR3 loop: CAWSETVNYEQYF. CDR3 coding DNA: TGTGCCTGGAGTGAGACAGTTAACTACGAGCAGTACTTC.

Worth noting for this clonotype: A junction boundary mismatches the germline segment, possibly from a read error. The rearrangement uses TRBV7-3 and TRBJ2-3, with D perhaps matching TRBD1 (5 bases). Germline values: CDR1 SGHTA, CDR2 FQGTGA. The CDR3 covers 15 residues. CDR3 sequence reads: CASSLTGAGTGTQYF. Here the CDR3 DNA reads TGTGCCAGCAGCTTAACTGGGGCTGGTACAGGTACGCAGTATTTT.

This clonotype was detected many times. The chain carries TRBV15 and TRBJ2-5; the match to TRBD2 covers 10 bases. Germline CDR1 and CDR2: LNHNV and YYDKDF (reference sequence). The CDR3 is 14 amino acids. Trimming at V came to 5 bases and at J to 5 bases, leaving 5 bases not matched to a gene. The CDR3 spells CATSATSGKETQYF. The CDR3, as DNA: TGTGCCACCAGCGCCACTAGCGGGAAGGAGACCCAGTACTTC.

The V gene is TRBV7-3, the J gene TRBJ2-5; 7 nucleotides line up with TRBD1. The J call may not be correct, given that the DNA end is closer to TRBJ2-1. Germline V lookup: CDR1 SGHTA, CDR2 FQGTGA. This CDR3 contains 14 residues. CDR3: CASSQRTGNYEQFF. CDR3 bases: TGTGCCAGCAGCCAAAGGACAGGAAACTATGAGCAGTTCTTC.

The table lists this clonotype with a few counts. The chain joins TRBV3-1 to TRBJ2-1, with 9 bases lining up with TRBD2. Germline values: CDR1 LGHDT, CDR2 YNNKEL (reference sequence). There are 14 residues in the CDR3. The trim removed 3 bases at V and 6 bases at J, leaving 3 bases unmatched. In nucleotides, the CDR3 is TGTGCCAGCAGCCAGCGGGAGGGCCGCAATGAGCAGTTCTTC. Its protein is CASSQREGRNEQFF.

CDR3 nucleotide sequence: TGTGCCAGCAGCTTTAGGGAGCGGGACCGACGTAGGGAGACCCAGTACTTC. Its translation is CASSFRERDRRRETQYF. The chain has TRBV7-9 and TRBJ2-5; 7 nucleotides line up with TRBD2. V lost 3 bases, J lost 5 bases, and 15 bases stayed unmatched. CDR3 length: 17 residues. Germline-derived CDR1 and CDR2 are SEHNR and FQNEAQ (reference sequence). The variable domain in full, completed from reference TRBV7-9 and TRBJ2-5, reads DTGVSQNPRHKITKRGQNVTFRCDPISEHNRLYWYRQTLGQGPEFLTYFQNEAQLEKSRLLSDRFSAERPKGSFSTLEIQRTEQGDSAMYLCASSFRERDRRRETQYFGPGTRLLVL.

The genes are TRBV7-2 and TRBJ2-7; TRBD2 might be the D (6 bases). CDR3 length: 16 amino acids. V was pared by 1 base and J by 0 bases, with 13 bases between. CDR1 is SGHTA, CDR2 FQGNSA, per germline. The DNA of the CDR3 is TGTGCCAGCAGCTTAGTCGGTAGCGGAGTCTCCTACGAGCAGTACTTC. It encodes CASSLVGSGVSYEQYF.

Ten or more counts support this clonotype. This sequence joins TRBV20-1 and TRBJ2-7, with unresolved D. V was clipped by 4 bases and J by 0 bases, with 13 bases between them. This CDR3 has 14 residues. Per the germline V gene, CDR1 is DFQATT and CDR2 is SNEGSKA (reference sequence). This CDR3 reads CSAKAVRSSYEQYF. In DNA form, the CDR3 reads TGCAGTGCTAAGGCAGTCCGGAGCTCCTACGAGCAGTACTTC.

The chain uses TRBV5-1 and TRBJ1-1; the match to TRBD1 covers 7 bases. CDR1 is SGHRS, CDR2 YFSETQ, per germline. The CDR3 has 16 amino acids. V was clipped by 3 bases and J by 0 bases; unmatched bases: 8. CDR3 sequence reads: CASSSRAGGMNTEAFF. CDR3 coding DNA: TGCGCCAGCAGCTCCCGGGCAGGGGGTATGAACACTGAAGCTTTCTTT.

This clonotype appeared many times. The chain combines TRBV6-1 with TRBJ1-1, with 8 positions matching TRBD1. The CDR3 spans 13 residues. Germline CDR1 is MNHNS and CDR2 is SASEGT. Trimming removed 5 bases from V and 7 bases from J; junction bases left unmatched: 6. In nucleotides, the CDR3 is TGTGCCAGCAGTCGACAGGGGCCTCGTGAAGCTTTCTTT. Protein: CASSRQGPREAFF.

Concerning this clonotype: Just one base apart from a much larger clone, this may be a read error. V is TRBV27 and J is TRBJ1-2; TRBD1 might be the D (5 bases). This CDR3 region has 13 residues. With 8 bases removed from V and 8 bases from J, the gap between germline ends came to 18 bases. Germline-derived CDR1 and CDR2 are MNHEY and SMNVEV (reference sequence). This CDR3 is CASGRGETGGYTF. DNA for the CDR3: TGTGCCAGCGGCCGAGGGGAGACGGGGGGCTACACCTTC.

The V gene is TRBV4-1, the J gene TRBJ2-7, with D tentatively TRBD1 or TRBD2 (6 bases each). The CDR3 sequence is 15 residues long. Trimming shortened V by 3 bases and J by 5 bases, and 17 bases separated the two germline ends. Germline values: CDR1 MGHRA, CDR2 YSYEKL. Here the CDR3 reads CASSQGGTSPHEQYF. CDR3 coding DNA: TGCGCCAGCAGCCAGGGGGGCACTAGTCCCCACGAGCAGTACTTC.

The CDR3 sequence is CATSSENTGELFF. In DNA form, the CDR3 reads TGTGCCACCAGTTCGGAGAACACCGGGGAGCTGTTTTTT. The chain combines TRBV24-1 with TRBJ2-2, with D hard to call. In germline, CDR1 is KGHDR, CDR2 SFDVKD. V was trimmed by 6 bases and J by 1 base, leaving 5 bases between them. The CDR3 has 13 residues.

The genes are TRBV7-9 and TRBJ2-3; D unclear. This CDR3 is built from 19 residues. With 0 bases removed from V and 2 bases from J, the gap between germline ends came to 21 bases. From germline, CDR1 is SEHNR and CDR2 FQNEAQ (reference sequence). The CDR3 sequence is CASSLAASASPLYTDTQYF. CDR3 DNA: TGTGCCAGCAGCTTAGCGGCGTCGGCGTCACCTCTCTACACAGATACGCAGTATTTT.

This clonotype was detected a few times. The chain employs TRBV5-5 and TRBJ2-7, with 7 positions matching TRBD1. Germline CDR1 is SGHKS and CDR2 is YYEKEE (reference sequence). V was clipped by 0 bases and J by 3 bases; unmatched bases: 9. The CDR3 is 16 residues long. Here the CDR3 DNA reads TGTGCCAGCAGCTTGGAGGGGACAGCCGCCTTCTACGAGCAGTACTTC. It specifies CASSLEGTAAFYEQYF. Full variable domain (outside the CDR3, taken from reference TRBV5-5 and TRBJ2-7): DAGVTQSPTHLIKTRGQQVTLRCSPISGHKSVSWYQQVLGQGPQFIFQYYEKEERGRGNFPDRFSARQFPNYSSELNVNALLLGDSALYLCASSLEGTAAFYEQYFGPGTRLTVT.

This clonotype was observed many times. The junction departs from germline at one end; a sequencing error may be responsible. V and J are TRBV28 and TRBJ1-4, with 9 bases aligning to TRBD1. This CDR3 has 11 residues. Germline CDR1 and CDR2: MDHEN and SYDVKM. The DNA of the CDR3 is TGTGCCAGCAGTCAAGGGACAGGGAATTATTTT. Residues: CASSQGTGNYF.